This T cell receptor beta chain derives from a study of blood T cell repertoires in COVID-19. The overall study: T cells, B-cell-depleted T cells, or PBMCs provided the cDNA or gDNA that served as material.

CDR1 and CDR2 (germline): LGHNA, YSLEER. V was cut by 4 bases and J by 7 bases, with 17 bases left in between. This CDR3 has 15 residues. Per the original methods: Estimated nucleated cell counts came from reference gene primer amplification. The protocol was immunoSEQ multiplex PCR, while the TCRdb copy is restricted to in-frame clones and leaves out a portion. D and trimming were read from the DNA, whereas the V and J calls and clone size are those reported in that table. The sample includes approximately 220,000 clones, 90% seen only once; the top ten take 1.2%. This TCR was recovered from a man between 25 and 39 years old who had recovered from COVID-19. The sequencing input was PBMCs or T cells enriched from blood (not recorded which). The V and J genes are TRBV4-3 and TRBJ2-1, with a weak D call TRBD2 (7 bases). CDR3 protein: CASSLHRGAYNEQFF. CDR3 bases: TGCGCCAGCAGCCTACATCGGGGGGCATATAATGAGCAGTTCTTC.